This entry lists 21 T cell receptor beta chains sequenced from one sample in a study of CD8 T cells in Susac syndrome. Reverse transcription of roughly 0.5 to 1 ug RNA was performed with random hexamers. TCRdb re-derived calls from the immunoSEQ multiplex PCR reads in MiXCR, one entry per CDR3 protein. The sample lists about 160,000 distinct CDR3 sequences, approximately 93% seen once, with 0.08% to 0.095% in the top ten. The sequencing input was CD4+ T cells from PBMCs. The receptors come from a human donor with multiple sclerosis.

The chain couples TRBV15 to TRBJ2-5; 7 bases are shared with TRBD2. CDR1 is LNHNV and CDR2 is YYDKDF in the germline V gene (reference sequence). CDR3 length: 14 residues. With 4 bases clipped from V and 5 bases from J, the junction kept 7 bases outside the gene matches. CDR3 nucleotides: TGTGCCACCAGCACGCGGGAGTCTCGGGAGACCCAGTACTTC. It codes for CATSTRESRETQYF.

The rearrangement uses TRBV28 and TRBJ1-2, with 12 bases that match TRBD1. CDR1 and CDR2 (germline): MDHEN, SYDVKM. The CDR3 length is 16 residues. The V and J ends lost 5 bases and 8 bases, in that order; junction bases with no gene match: 12. CDR3 bases: TGTGCCAGCAGTGCCGTCCGGGACAGGGGGCTTTGGGGCTACACCTTC. Amino acids: CASSAVRDRGLWGYTF.

The V gene is TRBV7-2, the J gene TRBJ2-7, with unresolved D. The CDR3 consists of 12 residues. Trimming left V 4 bases short and J 7 bases short, with 11 bases between. Per germline, CDR1 SGHTA and CDR2 FQGNSA. The CDR3: CASSYGLREQYF. CDR3 nucleotides: TGTGCCAGCAGCTACGGGTTAAGGGAGCAGTACTTC.

This chain connects TRBV2 to TRBJ1-5; D is perhaps TRBD1 (6 bases). The CDR3 is 14 residues long. Trimming took off 2 bases at V and 4 bases at J, with 9 bases between the two ends. The V gene's germline CDR1 is SNHLY and CDR2 FYNNEI. The CDR3 region has the DNA TGTGCCAGCAGTGAACGGACAGAAAATCAGCCCCAGCATTTT. Protein: CASSERTENQPQHF.

V is TRBV15 and J is TRBJ1-2; TRBD1 matches 8 bases. V shed 0 bases and J 4 bases; nucleotides not matched to a gene: 4. The length of the CDR3 is 15 residues. Germline CDR1 is LNHNV and CDR2 is YYDKDF (reference sequence). The CDR3 DNA reads as TGTGCCACCAGCAGAGAACAGGGGGTTTTCTATGGCTACACCTTC. The encoded protein is CATSREQGVFYGYTF. The whole variable domain, filled in from reference TRBV15 and TRBJ1-2, reads DAMVIQNPRYQVTQFGKPVTLSCSQTLNHNVMYWYQQKSSQAPKLLFHYYDKDFNNEADTPDNFQSRRPNTSFCFLDIRSPGLGDTAMYLCATSREQGVFYGYTFGSGTRLTVV.

This rearrangement joins TRBV7-8 to TRBJ1-4, with D possibly being TRBD1 (5 bases). CDR1 and CDR2 from the germline V gene are SGHVS and FQNEAQ. Deletions cut 7 bases from V and 1 base from J, with 13 bases between. The CDR3 runs 15 residues. This chain's CDR3 is CASTTLGGTNEKLFF. The CDR3, as DNA: TGTGCCAGCACCACCCTGGGGGGAACTAATGAAAAACTGTTTTTT.

This chain links TRBV5-4 with TRBJ2-5; 10 bases match TRBD2. This CDR3 is 15 amino acids long. Germline CDR1 SGHNT, CDR2 YYREEE (reference sequence). V was clipped by 3 bases and J by 4 bases; unmatched bases: 6. In nucleotides, the CDR3 is TGTGCCAGCAGCTGGGGGACTAGCGAAAGAGAGACCCAGTACTTC. Its protein is CASSWGTSERETQYF.

This clonotype was detected only once. The chain recombines TRBV20-1 with TRBJ1-2; 7 bases match TRBD1. Germline CDR1 is DFQATT and CDR2 is SNEGSKA (reference sequence). This CDR3 is 14 amino acids long. V lost 5 bases to trimming and J lost 1 base; unmatched junction nucleotides: 7. The CDR3 sequence: CSASTGDLNYGYTF. The DNA for the CDR3 is TGCAGTGCTTCTACAGGGGATCTTAACTATGGCTACACCTTC.

This clonotype has only one observation. The chain recombines TRBV2 with TRBJ2-2; the match to TRBD1 covers 7 bases. The length of the CDR3 is 16 residues. Per the germline V gene, CDR1 is SNHLY and CDR2 is FYNNEI. J gave up 2 bases and V 4 bases, and 7 bases lay outside the gene matches. In DNA form, the CDR3 reads TGTGCCAGCAGTGTTTTAGGGACAGCCAACACCGGGGAGCTGTTTTTT. It translates to CASSVLGTANTGELFF.

The chain employs TRBV2 and TRBJ2-5, with D perhaps matching TRBD2 (5 bases). Between the trimmed V and J ends, which lost 2 bases and 9 bases, there was a span of 16 bases. The CDR3 has 14 amino acids. CDR1 and CDR2 (germline): SNHLY, FYNNEI. DNA of the CDR3: TGTGCCAGCAGTGAACAGTTCCAAGTCGGGGCCCAGTACTTC. Its protein product is CASSEQFQVGAQYF. Full variable domain (missing parts from reference TRBV2 and TRBJ2-5): EPEVTQTPSHQVTQMGQEVILRCVPISNHLYFYWYRQILGQKVEFLVSFYNNEISEKSEIFDDQFSVERPDGSNFTLKIRSTKLEDSAMYFCASSEQFQVGAQYFGPGTRLLVL.

The chain carries TRBV4-1 and TRBJ1-1, with a weak D call TRBD1 (6 bases). Germline loops: CDR1 MGHRA, CDR2 YSYEKL. V was cut by 4 bases and J by 4 bases, with 34 bases left in between. The CDR3 covers 21 residues. The CDR3 DNA reads TGCGCCAGCAGCCCCTGGGGGCCGGAAGGCTGGGCATTCTCGGGCGGCACTGAAGCTTTCTTT. This translates into CASSPWGPEGWAFSGGTEAFF.

V gene TRBV7-9 combines with J gene TRBJ1-5; D possibly corresponds to TRBD1 (5 bases). CDR1 and CDR2 from the germline V gene are SEHNR and FQNEAQ (reference sequence). The CDR3 runs to 14 residues. The V gene lost 7 bases and the J gene lost 0 bases, with 10 bases spanning the gap. The CDR3 reads CASTKTDSNQPQHF. The CDR3 DNA follows: TGTGCCAGCACCAAGACAGATAGCAATCAGCCCCAGCATTTT.

This chain connects TRBV30 to TRBJ2-2, with D possibly being TRBD1 (5 bases). Trimming pared 0 bases from V and 5 bases from J, leaving 10 bases between. CDR3 length: 14 residues. Per germline, CDR1 GTSNPN and CDR2 SVGIG (reference sequence). CDR3 amino acids: CAWSVGQGTGELFF. The CDR3 region has the DNA TGTGCCTGGAGTGTTGGTCAGGGTACCGGGGAGCTGTTTTTT.

The chain employs TRBV4-3 and TRBJ1-1; the match to TRBD1 covers 9 bases. This CDR3 has 14 amino acids. V was pared by 4 bases and J by 5 bases, with 5 bases of the junction left unmatched. CDR1 is LGHNA and CDR2 is YSLEER in the germline V gene. The CDR3 sequence: CASSLGQGRTEAFF. CDR3 sequence (DNA): TGCGCCAGCAGCCTGGGACAGGGAAGGACTGAAGCTTTCTTT.

The chain employs TRBV18 and TRBJ1-1; D is possibly TRBD1 (5 bases). CDR3 length equals 18 residues. Germline values: CDR1 KGHSH, CDR2 LQKENI. With 0 bases removed from V and 1 base from J, the gap between germline ends came to 18 bases. CDR3 DNA: TGTGCCAGCTCACCACCGTTTGGGGGAGAAGCGGAGAACACTGAAGCTTTCTTT. This sequence encodes CASSPPFGGEAENTEAFF.

The chain has TRBV6-2 or TRBV6-3 and TRBJ1-1; D possibly corresponds to TRBD1 (5 bases). V was trimmed by 7 bases and J by 4 bases, leaving 16 bases between them. In germline, CDR1 is MNHEY, CDR2 SVGEGT. There are 14 residues in the CDR3. CDR3: CASTKQEGTTEAFF. CDR3 in DNA: TGTGCCAGCACTAAACAGGAGGGGACCACTGAAGCTTTCTTT.

This rearrangement joins TRBV2 to TRBJ1-1; D is perhaps TRBD1 (5 bases). The CDR3 runs to 13 residues. V lost 8 bases and J 1 base, leaving 11 bases between the germline ends. Germline lookup yields CDR1 SNHLY and CDR2 FYNNEI. DNA of the CDR3: TGTGCCAGCTTTCAGGGATGGAACACTGAAGCTTTCTTT. Protein product: CASFQGWNTEAFF. Full variable domain (rest looked up from reference TRBV2 and TRBJ1-1): EPEVTQTPSHQVTQMGQEVILRCVPISNHLYFYWYRQILGQKVEFLVSFYNNEISEKSEIFDDQFSVERPDGSNFTLKIRSTKLEDSAMYFCASFQGWNTEAFFGQGTRLTVV.

The chain couples TRBV12-3 or TRBV12-4 to TRBJ1-3, with D possibly being TRBD1 (5 bases). Between the trimmed V and J ends, which lost 1 base and 4 bases, there was a span of 8 bases. This CDR3 spans 14 amino acids. The CDR3 is CASSLGTYGNTIYF. The CDR3 DNA is TGTGCCAGCAGTTTAGGGACATACGGAAACACCATATATTTT.

The chain links TRBV29-1 to TRBJ2-3, with D tentatively TRBD1 (6 bases). The CDR3 consists of 11 residues. Germline V gene sequence: CDR1 SQVTM, CDR2 ANQGSEA. With 7 bases removed from V and 5 bases from J, the gap between germline ends came to 10 bases. CDR3 in DNA: TGCAGCGGAGTCAGGGGAGATACGCAGTATTTT. Protein: CSGVRGDTQYF.

This sequence joins TRBV2 and TRBJ1-4, with TRBD1 matching 7 bases. Germline values: CDR1 SNHLY, CDR2 FYNNEI. The CDR3 loop spans 14 amino acids. With 4 bases clipped from V and 6 bases from J, the junction kept 5 bases outside the gene matches. CDR3 protein: CASSGQGLHEKLFF. CDR3 DNA sequence: TGTGCCAGCAGTGGACAGGGACTTCATGAAAAACTGTTTTTT.

J is TRBJ2-3 and V is TRBV27, with 9 positions matching TRBD2. This CDR3 region has 15 residues. Trimming took 11 bases from V and 7 from J; bases not matched to a gene: 16. Germline lookup yields CDR1 MNHEY and CDR2 SMNVEV (reference sequence). This CDR3 reads CASRGLAGSGHTQYF. The CDR3 DNA follows: TGTGCCTCCCGAGGTCTAGCGGGGTCTGGGCATACGCAGTATTTT.